Listed here are 19 T cell receptor beta chains from one sample, sequenced in a study of T cell repertoires in cytomegalovirus infection. From the reads, TCRdb called clonotypes with MiXCR, one entry per CDR3 protein. This table has around 740,000 distinct CDR3 sequences, under 40% appearing once. The sequencing input was PBMCs. The origin of the receptors is a human donor in good health (CMV status not recorded). Some clones in this sample may be carry-over from other donors' samples.

This clonotype was detected only a few times. The rearrangement links TRBV6-5 to TRBJ1-1; D gene unclear. Trimming took 2 bases from V and 3 from J, leaving 7 bases between them. Per the germline V gene, CDR1 is MNHEY and CDR2 is SVGAGI. The CDR3 runs to 13 residues. The CDR3 nucleotides read TGTGCCAGCAGTTACCAGCCTGACACTGAAGCTTTCTTT. As protein: CASSYQPDTEAFF.

This clonotype came up a few times. V and J are TRBV12-3 or TRBV12-4 and TRBJ1-5, with 9 nucleotides matching TRBD1. The CDR3 is made up of 14 amino acids. The trim removed 5 bases at V and 8 bases at J, leaving 7 bases unmatched. Written as DNA, the CDR3 is TGTGCCAGCAGTCCCTCACAGGGGGCTAAGCCCCAGCATTTT. Translating gives CASSPSQGAKPQHF.

The genes are TRBV29-1 and TRBJ1-2; 8 bases align to TRBD1. V gave up 0 bases and J gave up 6 bases; unmatched junction bases: 6. CDR3 length: 14 amino acids. Germline CDR1 is SQVTM and CDR2 is ANQGSEA. CDR3: CSVEEVETGDGYTF. DNA of the CDR3: TGCAGCGTTGAAGAAGTAGAGACAGGGGATGGCTACACCTTC.

The genes are TRBV19 and TRBJ2-7; TRBD1 matches 8 bases. The junction had 16 bases not matched to a gene; V was cut back by 9 bases and J by 3 bases. The CDR3 has 16 residues. CDR1 and CDR2 (germline): LNHDA, SQIVND (reference sequence). CDR3 residues: CASSRGPDRGHYEQYF. The CDR3 DNA sequence: TGTGCCAGCAGCCGAGGCCCCGACAGGGGACACTACGAGCAGTACTTC. Based on the CDR3 plus reference TRBV19 and TRBJ2-7, the full variable domain is DGGITQSPKYLFRKEGQNVTLSCEQNLNHDAMYWYRQDPGQGLRLIYYSQIVNDFQKGDIAEGYSVSREKKESFPLTVTSAQKNPTAFYLCASSRGPDRGHYEQYFGPGTRLTVT.

The J gene is TRBJ2-5, the V gene TRBV11-1, with 7 bases that match TRBD1. Germline-derived CDR1 and CDR2 are SGHAT and FQDESV (reference sequence). The ends lost 4 bases at V and 4 bases at J; junction bases unmatched: 9. CDR3 length: 15 residues. The CDR3 sequence is CASSSRTGERETQYF. In nucleotides, the CDR3 is TGTGCCAGCAGCTCCCGGACAGGAGAGAGAGAGACCCAGTACTTC.

The sample holds a few counts of this clonotype. The gene calls are TRBV10-3 and TRBJ1-3; D perhaps matches TRBD1 (6 bases). This CDR3 region has 14 residues. V dropped 6 bases and J dropped 4 bases, with 13 bases sitting between them. Germline CDR1 ENHRY, CDR2 SYGVKD. CDR3 sequence: CAIRDSTIGNTIYF. The DNA of the CDR3 is TGTGCCATCAGGGACAGCACCATCGGAAACACCATATATTTT.

The V and J genes are TRBV28 and TRBJ2-7, with D maybe TRBD2 (6 bases). This CDR3 contains 17 residues. V was shortened by 7 bases and J by 2 bases, with 24 bases between the two germline ends. Germline CDR1 and CDR2: MDHEN and SYDVKM. CDR3 in DNA: TGTGCCAGCATCCCCACGCGGGGAGACGGAAATACCTACGAGCAGTACTTC. Translating it yields CASIPTRGDGNTYEQYF.

The table lists this clonotype with a few counts. This chain connects TRBV5-6 to TRBJ2-1, with 7 nucleotides matching TRBD1. V lost 5 bases to trimming and J lost 0 bases; unmatched junction nucleotides: 5. The CDR3 runs to 15 residues. In germline, CDR1 is SGHDT, CDR2 YYEEEE. The CDR3 nucleotides are TGTGCCAGCAGGCAACAGGGGAGCTCCTACAATGAGCAGTTCTTC. It translates to CASRQQGSSYNEQFF.

The rearrangement joins TRBV19 to TRBJ1-5; TRBD1 matches at 8 bases. The CDR3 runs 17 residues. Germline V gene sequence: CDR1 LNHDA, CDR2 SQIVND (reference sequence). The J segment lost 3 bases and the V segment lost 3 bases, leaving 10 bases of the junction unmatched. CDR3 sequence (DNA): TGTGCCAGTAGTATCCGGACAGGGCTAAGACACAATCAGCCCCAGCATTTT. Its translation: CASSIRTGLRHNQPQHF.

This chain joins TRBV7-4 and TRBJ1-6; D not resolved. V was pared by 5 bases and J by 8 bases, with 13 bases between. The CDR3 has 14 residues. CDR1 is SGHVT and CDR2 is SQSDAQ in the germline V gene. The DNA of the CDR3 is TGTGCCAGCAGCCATCCTGGTTCCCATTCACCCCTCCACTTT. It yields the protein CASSHPGSHSPLHF. Combining the CDR3 with reference TRBV7-4 and TRBJ1-6 gives the whole variable domain GAGVSQSPRYKVAKRGRDVALRCDSISGHVTLYWYRQTLGQGSEVLTYSQSDAQRDKSGRPSGRFSAERPERSVSTLKIQRTEQGDSAVYLCASSHPGSHSPLHFGNGTRLTVT.

V usage is TRBV6-5 and J usage is TRBJ2-3; 7 bases agree with TRBD2. V shed 4 bases, J shed 0 bases, and the junction held 4 bases outside the gene matches. There are 15 residues in the CDR3. The germline V gene encodes CDR1 MNHEY and CDR2 SVGAGI. CDR3 in DNA: TGTGCCAGCAGTTCGCCTAGCGGTAGCACAGATACGCAGTATTTT. It yields the protein CASSSPSGSTDTQYF.

The chain is built from TRBV19 and TRBJ1-2, with D possibly TRBD1 on 5 matching bases. With 3 bases removed from V and 6 bases from J, the gap between germline ends came to 8 bases. This CDR3 region has 12 residues. Germline CDR1 is LNHDA and CDR2 is SQIVND (reference sequence). The CDR3: CASSIAGHGYTF. DNA of the CDR3: TGTGCCAGTAGTATCGCAGGGCATGGCTACACCTTC.

This clonotype has only one observation. Because it lacks the conserved phenylalanine or tryptophan at the end, this CDR3 is likely a read error. The J gene is TRBJ1-1, the V gene TRBV6-6, with D uncertain. The CDR3 runs to 10 residues. Germline-derived CDR1 and CDR2 are MNHNY and SVGAGI (reference sequence). Trimming stripped 8 bases from V and 3 bases from J, with 4 bases between. The CDR3 bases are TGTGCCAGCGTGGACACTGAAGCTTTCTTG. Its translation: CASVDTEAFL.

The CDR3 nucleotides read TGTGCCAGCAGTTTATCCGGCCGGGCCCCTAATGAGCAGTTCTTC. This sequence encodes CASSLSGRAPNEQFF. This rearrangement joins TRBV27 to TRBJ2-1; no clear D. The germline V gene encodes CDR1 MNHEY and CDR2 SMNVEV (reference sequence). The ends were cut back, 0 bases at V and 7 bases at J, with 13 bases in the middle. The CDR3 has 15 amino acids.

This clonotype was recorded many times. The chain couples TRBV7-2 to TRBJ2-2; maybe TRBD2 (6 bases). The germline gives CDR1 SGHTA, CDR2 FQGNSA. This CDR3 has 17 amino acids. V lost 5 bases, J lost 0 bases, and 16 bases lay in between. CDR3 bases: TGTGCCAGCAGCCTAACGGCGGGGTTCGCGAACACCGGGGAGCTGTTTTTT. It encodes CASSLTAGFANTGELFF.

This chain uses TRBV6-2 or TRBV6-3 with TRBJ1-2, with D maybe TRBD1 (5 bases). Germline V gives CDR1 MNHEY, CDR2 SVGEGT. CDR3 size: 14 residues. The CDR3 coding sequence is TGTGCGGCGGGGGACCTATTCAGAGTCTATGGCTACACCTTC. It is translated as CAAGDLFRVYGYTF.

In its sample, this clonotype was seen once. The chain links TRBV19 to TRBJ2-7; the match to TRBD1 covers 9 bases. Germline V gene sequence: CDR1 LNHDA, CDR2 SQIVND (reference sequence). The CDR3 has 13 residues. After removal of 5 bases from V and 6 bases from J, the junction contained 5 bases not matched to a gene. The CDR3 region is CASSPTGGFEQYF. The CDR3 region has the DNA TGTGCCAGTAGTCCGACAGGGGGTTTCGAGCAGTACTTC.

Notes on this clonotype: At one of its ends the junction is not consistent with the germline gene, which may arise from a read error. This chain uses TRBV7-8 with TRBJ1-3, with unresolved D. Germline V gene sequence: CDR1 SGHVS, CDR2 FQNEAQ. CDR3 length equals 14 residues. CDR3 loop: CASSLPSSGNTMYF. CDR3 in DNA: TGTGCCAGCAGCTTACCATCGTCGGGAAACACCATGTATTTT. Full variable domain (missing parts from reference TRBV7-8 and TRBJ1-3): GAGVSQSPRYKVAKRGQDVALRCDPISGHVSLFWYQQALGQGPEFLTYFQNEAQLDKSGLPSDRFFAERPEGSVSTLKIQRTQQEDSAVYLCASSLPSSGNTMYFGEGSWLTVV.

Regarding this clonotype: A much larger clone is a single base away; this may be a read error. This chain connects TRBV10-3 to TRBJ2-1, with TRBD1 matching over 8 bases. The germline CDR1 and CDR2 sequences are ENHRY and SYGVKD. The CDR3 has 15 residues. The V segment lost 3 bases and the J segment 10 bases; nucleotides outside the gene matches: 11. CDR3 DNA sequence: TGTGCCATCAGTGATTCAGGACAGGGTAGGGAGGAGCAGTTCTTC. Encoded protein: CAISDSGQGREEQFF.